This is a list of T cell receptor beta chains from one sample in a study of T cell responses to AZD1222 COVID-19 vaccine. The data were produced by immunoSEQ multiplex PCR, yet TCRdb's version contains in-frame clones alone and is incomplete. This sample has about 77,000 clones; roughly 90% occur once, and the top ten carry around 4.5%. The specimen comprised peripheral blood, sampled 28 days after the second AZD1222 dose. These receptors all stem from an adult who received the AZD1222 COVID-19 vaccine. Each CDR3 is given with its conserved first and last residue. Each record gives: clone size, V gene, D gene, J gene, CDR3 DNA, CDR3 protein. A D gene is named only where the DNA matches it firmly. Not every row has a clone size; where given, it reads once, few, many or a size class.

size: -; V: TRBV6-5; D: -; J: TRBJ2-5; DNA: TGTGCCAGCAGTTCACCGGGACATGCCCAAGAGACCCAGTACTTC; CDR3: CASSSPGHAQETQYF
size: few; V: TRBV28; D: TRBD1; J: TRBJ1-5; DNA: TGTGCCAGCAGTTCCCCGGGACAGGGGATGGGTCAGCCCCAGCATTTT; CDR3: CASSSPGQGMGQPQHF
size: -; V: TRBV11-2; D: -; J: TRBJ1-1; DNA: TGTGCCAGCAGCTGGGGGGCGAACACTGAAGCTTTCTTT; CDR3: CASSWGANTEAFF
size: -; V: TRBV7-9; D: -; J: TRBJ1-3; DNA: TGTGCCAGCAGCTATCCCGGGATCTCTGGAAACACCATATATTTT; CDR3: CASSYPGISGNTIYF
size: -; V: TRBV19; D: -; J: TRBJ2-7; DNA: TGTGCCAGTAGTCTGGGACCGCTGAGCTCCTACGAGCAGTACTTC; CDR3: CASSLGPLSSYEQYF
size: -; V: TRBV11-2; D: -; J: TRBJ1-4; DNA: TGTGCCAGCAGCTTAGATCCCGGGGCAGCTCAGTATGAAAAACTGTTTTTT; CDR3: CASSLDPGAAQYEKLFF
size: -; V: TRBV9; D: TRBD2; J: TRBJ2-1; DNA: TGTGCCAGCAGCGTAGAGGATAGCGGGACGAATGAGCAGTTCTTC; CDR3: CASSVEDSGTNEQFF
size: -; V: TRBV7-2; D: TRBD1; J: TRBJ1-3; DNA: TGTGCCAGCAGCCTGACAGGGGGCCCTGGAAACACCATATATTTT; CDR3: CASSLTGGPGNTIYF
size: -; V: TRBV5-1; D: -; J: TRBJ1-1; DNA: TGCGCCAGCAGCCCCCCTGGGGGGAACACTGAAGCTTTCTTT; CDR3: CASSPPGGNTEAFF
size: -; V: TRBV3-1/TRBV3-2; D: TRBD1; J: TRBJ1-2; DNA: TGTGCCAGCAGCGAGACACCCTATGACAGGGTATATGGCTACACCTTC; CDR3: CASSETPYDRVYGYTF
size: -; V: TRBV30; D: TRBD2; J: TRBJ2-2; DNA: TGTGCCTGGAGTGGGACTAGGTATACCGGGGAGCTGTTTTTT; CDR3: CAWSGTRYTGELFF
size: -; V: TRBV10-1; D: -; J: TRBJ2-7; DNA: TGCGCCAGCAGCCGGGACATCTCTCAAGTCTACGAGCAGTACTTC; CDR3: CASSRDISQVYEQYF
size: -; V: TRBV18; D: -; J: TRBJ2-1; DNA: TGTGCCAGCTCGCCTCCTCAAGGGGGGCGGGTGTCCAATGAGCAGTTCTTC; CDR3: CASSPPQGGRVSNEQFF
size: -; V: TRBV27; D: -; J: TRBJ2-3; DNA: TGTGCCAGCAGTAGATCTACGACTAGCACAGATACGCAGTATTTT; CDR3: CASSRSTTSTDTQYF
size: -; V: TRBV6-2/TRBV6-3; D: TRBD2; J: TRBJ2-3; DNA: TGTGCCAGCAGCTATCCCGTTCAAGCGGGAGACTCAGATACGCAGTATTTT; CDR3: CASSYPVQAGDSDTQYF
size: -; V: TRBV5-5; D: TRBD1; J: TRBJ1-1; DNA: TGTGCCAGCAGCTTGGTCACAGGGGGCTCCACTGAAGCTTTCTTT; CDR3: CASSLVTGGSTEAFF
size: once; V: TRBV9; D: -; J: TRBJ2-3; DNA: TGTGCCAGCAGCGCGCGCTCAGATACGCAGTATTTT; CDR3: CASSARSDTQYF
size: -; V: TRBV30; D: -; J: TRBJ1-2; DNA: TGTGCCCGGGGCGGGGCGGCATCCGGGAGCTATGGCTACACCTTC; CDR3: CARGGAASGSYGYTF
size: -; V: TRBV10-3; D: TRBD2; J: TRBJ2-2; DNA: TGTGCCATCAGTGAACTGATACTAGCGGGAGTAGGCACCGGGGAGCTGTTTTTT; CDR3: CAISELILAGVGTGELFF
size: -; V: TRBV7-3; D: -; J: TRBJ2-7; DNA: TGTGCCAGCAGCTTACTCGCTGATGTATCGGAGCAGTACTTC; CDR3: CASSLLADVSEQYF
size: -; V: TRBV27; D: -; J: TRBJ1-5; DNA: TGTGCCAGCAGTTTCGGGGGGATGGGTCAGCCCCAGCATTTT; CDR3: CASSFGGMGQPQHF
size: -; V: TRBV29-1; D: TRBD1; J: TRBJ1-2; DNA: TGCAGCGTTGAGGGACAGTCCTTAGGCTACACCTTC; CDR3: CSVEGQSLGYTF
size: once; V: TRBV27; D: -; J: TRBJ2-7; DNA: TGTGCCAGCAGTTGGAGGGCGAGCTCCTACGAGCAGTACTTC; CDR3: CASSWRASSYEQYF
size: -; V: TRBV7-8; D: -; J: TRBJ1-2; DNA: TGTGCCAGCAGCTTAGTACTAGATCAGAGCTCTAACTATGGCTACACCTTC; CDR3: CASSLVLDQSSNYGYTF
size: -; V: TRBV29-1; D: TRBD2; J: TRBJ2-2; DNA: TGCAGCGGGTCACTAGCGGAACGAAGGGAGCTGTTTTTT; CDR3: CSGSLAERRELFF
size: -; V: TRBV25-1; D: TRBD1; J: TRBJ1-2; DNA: TGTGCCAGCACCCCAGGGGGGGGCTCCTATGGCTACACCTTC; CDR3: CASTPGGGSYGYTF
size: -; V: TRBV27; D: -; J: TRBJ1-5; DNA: TGTGCCAGCAGTATCCTACGAGGGACTCTAATATCGCAGCCCCAGCATTTT; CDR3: CASSILRGTLISQPQHF
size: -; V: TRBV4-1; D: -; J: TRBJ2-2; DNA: TGCGCCAGCAGCCAAGGAAGTGGACTAATGAACACCGGGGAGCTGTTTTTT; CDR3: CASSQGSGLMNTGELFF
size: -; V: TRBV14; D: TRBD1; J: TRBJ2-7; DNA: TGTGCCAGCAGCCATACCGGGACAGGAATCTACGAGCAGTACTTC; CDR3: CASSHTGTGIYEQYF
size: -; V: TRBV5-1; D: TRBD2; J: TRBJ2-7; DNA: TGCGCCAGCAGCTCTACAACAAACCAGCGGGATAACTCCTACGAGCAGTACTTC; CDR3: CASSSTTNQRDNSYEQYF
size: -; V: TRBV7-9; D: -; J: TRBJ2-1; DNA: TGTGCCAGCAGCGGGACCAGGGCGGATGGTTCGAAGTTCTTC; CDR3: CASSGTRADGSKFF
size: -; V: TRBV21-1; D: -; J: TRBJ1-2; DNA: TGTGCCAGCAGCAAGGCGAGACAGGGGTTGAACTATGGCTACACCTTC; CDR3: CASSKARQGLNYGYTF
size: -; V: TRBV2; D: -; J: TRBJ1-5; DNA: TGTGCCAGCAGCGGAGACGGAGATCAGCCCCAGCATTTT; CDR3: CASSGDGDQPQHF